Listed below are T cell receptor beta chains from one sample, sequenced in a study of T-cell memory formation after mild COVID-19. TCRdb reanalysed the 5' RACE reads using MiXCR and keeps one entry per CDR3 protein. The data show 140,000 or so distinct CDR3 sequences, with about 5.5% seen just once and about 2% held by the top ten. Sequencing input: PBMCs or a T cell subset sorted from them (not recorded which). These receptors were taken from an adult woman who had mild COVID-19 (a few samples of this study predate the infection). Cell type and time point are not known. Both conserved end residues are trimmed from each CDR3. Fields, in order: V gene, J gene, CDR3 protein.

TRBV20-1,TRBJ2-3,SARDGHTDTQY
TRBV18,TRBJ2-7,ASSPATGGHEQY
TRBV3-1,TRBJ2-1,ASSQGLLVGEQF
TRBV24-1,TRBJ1-5,ATSSGEGNQPQH
TRBV29-1,TRBJ2-1,SVLRAFEQF
TRBV12-3/TRBV12-4,TRBJ1-4,ASNRGGDEKLF
TRBV7-2,TRBJ2-1,ASSLQGHRSYNEQF
TRBV5-1,TRBJ2-3,ASSRRTITDTQY
TRBV7-6,TRBJ2-2,ASSLEANTGELF
TRBV7-9,TRBJ2-7,ASSPSREQY
TRBV7-2,TRBJ2-7,ASSLFLSLEQY
TRBV29-1,TRBJ1-1,SAYGADGGGAF
TRBV27,TRBJ1-6,ASSLGQGGSSPLH
TRBV19,TRBJ1-1,ASSFRGRTEAF
TRBV7-3,TRBJ1-2,ASSPDSNSYGYT
TRBV5-1,TRBJ1-2,ASSLLQGYGGYT
TRBV21-1,TRBJ1-3,ASSRRGQARSGNTIY
TRBV5-1,TRBJ2-1,ASSLAASGGEQF